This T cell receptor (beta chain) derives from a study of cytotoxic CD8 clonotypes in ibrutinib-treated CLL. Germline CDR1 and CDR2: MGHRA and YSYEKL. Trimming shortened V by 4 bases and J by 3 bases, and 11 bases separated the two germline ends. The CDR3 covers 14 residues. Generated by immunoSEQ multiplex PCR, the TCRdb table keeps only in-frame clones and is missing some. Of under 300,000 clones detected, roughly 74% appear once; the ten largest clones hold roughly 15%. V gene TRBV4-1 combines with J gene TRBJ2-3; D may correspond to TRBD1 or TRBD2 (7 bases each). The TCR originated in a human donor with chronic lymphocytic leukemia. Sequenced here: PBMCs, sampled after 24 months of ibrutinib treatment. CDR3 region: CASSRQGGTDTQYF. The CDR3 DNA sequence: TGCGCCAGCAGCCGGCAGGGGGGGACAGATACGCAGTATTTT.